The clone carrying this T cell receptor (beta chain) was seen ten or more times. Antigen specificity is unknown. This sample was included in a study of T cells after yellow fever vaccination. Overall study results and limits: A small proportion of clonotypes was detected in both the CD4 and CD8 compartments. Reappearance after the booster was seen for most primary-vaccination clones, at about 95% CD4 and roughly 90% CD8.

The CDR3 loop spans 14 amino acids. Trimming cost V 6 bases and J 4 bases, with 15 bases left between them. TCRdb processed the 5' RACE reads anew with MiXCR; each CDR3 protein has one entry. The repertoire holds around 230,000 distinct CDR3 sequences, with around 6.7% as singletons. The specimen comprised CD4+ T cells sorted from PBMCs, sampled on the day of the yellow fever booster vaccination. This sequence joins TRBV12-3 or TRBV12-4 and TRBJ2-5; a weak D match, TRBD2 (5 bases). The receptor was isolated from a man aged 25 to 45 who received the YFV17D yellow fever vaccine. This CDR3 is CASRFGVTAETQYF. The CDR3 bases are TGTGCCAGCAGATTCGGGGTAACAGCAGAGACCCAGTACTTC.